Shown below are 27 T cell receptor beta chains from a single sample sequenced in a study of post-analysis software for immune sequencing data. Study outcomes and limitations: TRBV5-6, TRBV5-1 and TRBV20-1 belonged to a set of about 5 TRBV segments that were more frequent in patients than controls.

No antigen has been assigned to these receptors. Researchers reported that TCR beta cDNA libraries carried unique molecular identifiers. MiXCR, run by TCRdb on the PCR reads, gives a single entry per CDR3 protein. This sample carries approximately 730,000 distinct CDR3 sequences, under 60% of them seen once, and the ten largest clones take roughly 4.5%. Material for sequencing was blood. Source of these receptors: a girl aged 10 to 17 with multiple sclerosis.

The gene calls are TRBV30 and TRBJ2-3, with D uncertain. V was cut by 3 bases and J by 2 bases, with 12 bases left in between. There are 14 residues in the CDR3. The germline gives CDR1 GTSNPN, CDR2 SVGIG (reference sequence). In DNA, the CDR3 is TGTGCCTGGAGCGTCAGGAAGTCCACAGATACGCAGTATTTT. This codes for CAWSVRKSTDTQYF.

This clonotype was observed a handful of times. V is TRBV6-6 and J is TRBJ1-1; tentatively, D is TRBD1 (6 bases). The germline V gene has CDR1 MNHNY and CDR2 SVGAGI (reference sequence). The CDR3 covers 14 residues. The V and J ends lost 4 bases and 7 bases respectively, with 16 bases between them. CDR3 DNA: TGTGCCAGCAGTTCCGAGGGGGGGTGGGTTGAAGCTTTCTTT. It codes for CASSSEGGWVEAFF.

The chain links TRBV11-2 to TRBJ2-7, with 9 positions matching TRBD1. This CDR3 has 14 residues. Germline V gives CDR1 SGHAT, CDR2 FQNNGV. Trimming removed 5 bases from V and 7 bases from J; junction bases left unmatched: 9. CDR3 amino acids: CASSLWDRVWEQYF. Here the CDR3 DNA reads TGTGCCAGCAGCCTTTGGGACAGGGTGTGGGAGCAGTACTTC.

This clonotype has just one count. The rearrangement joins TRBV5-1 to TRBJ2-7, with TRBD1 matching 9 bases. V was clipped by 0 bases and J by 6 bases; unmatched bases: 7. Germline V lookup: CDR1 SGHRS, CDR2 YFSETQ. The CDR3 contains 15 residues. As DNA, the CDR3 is TGCGCCAGCAGCTTGGCCGGGACAGGGTTGGGCGAGCAGTACTTC. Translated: CASSLAGTGLGEQYF.

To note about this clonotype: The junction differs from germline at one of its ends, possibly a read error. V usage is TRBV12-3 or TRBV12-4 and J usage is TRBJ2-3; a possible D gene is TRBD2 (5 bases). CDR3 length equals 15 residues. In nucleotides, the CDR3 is TGTGCCAGCAGTTTTAACCCTCCTAGCACAGATGCGCAGTATTTT. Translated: CASSFNPPSTDAQYF.

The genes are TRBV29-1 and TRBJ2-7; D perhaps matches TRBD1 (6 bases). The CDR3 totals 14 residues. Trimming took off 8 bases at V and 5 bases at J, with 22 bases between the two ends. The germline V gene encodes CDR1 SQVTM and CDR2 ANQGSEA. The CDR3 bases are TGCAGCCCCTGGGTGGGGCAGGGGATCCACGAGCAGTACTTC. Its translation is CSPWVGQGIHEQYF.

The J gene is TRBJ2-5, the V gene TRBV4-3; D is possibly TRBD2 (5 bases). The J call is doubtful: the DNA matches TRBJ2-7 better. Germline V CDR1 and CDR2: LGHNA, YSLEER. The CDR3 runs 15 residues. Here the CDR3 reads CASSQDRGMSGEQYF. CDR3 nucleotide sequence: TGCGCCAGCAGCCAAGATCGTGGAATGAGCGGCGAGCAGTACTTC.

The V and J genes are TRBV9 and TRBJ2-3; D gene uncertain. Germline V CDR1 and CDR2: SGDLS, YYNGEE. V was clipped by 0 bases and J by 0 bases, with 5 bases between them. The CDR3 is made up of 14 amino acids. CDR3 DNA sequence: TGTGCCAGCAGCGTAGAACCCAGCACAGATACGCAGTATTTT. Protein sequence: CASSVEPSTDTQYF.

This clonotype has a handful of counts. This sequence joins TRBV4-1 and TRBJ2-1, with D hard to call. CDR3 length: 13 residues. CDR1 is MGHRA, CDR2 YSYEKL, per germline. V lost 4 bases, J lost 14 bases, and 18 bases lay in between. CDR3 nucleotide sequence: TGCGCCAGCAGCCCCCCGCCCGAGGATCCTAAGTTCTTC. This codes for CASSPPPEDPKFF.

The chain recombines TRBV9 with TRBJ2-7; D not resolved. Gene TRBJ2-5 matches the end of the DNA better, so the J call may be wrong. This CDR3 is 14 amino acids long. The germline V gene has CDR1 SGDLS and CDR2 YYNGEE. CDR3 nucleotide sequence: TGTGCCAGCAGCGTAGCCCTGGGACAAGAGACCCAGTACTTC. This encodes CASSVALGQETQYF.

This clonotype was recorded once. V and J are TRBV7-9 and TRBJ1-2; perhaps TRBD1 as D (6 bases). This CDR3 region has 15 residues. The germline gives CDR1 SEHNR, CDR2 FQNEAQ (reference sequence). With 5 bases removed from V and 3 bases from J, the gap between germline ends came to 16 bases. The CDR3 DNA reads TGTGCCAGCAGCGGGGGCCAGGCAAATTACTATGGCTACACCTTC. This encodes CASSGGQANYYGYTF.

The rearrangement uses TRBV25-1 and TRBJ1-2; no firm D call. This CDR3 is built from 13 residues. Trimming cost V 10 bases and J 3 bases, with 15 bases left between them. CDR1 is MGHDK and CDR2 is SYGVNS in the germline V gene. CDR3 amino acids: CATKGGHDYGYTF. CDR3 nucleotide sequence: TGTGCCACTAAGGGAGGGCACGACTATGGCTACACCTTC.

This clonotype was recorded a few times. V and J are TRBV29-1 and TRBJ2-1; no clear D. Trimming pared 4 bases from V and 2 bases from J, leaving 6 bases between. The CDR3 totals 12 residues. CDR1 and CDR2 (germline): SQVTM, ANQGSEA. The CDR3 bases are TGCAGCGTTGCCCACACCTACAATGAGCAGTTCTTC. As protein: CSVAHTYNEQFF.

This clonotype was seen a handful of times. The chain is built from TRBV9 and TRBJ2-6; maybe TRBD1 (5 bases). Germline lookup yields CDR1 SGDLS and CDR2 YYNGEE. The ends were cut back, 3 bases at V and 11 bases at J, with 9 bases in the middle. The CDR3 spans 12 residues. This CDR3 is CASSGSRDVLTF. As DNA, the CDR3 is TGTGCCAGCAGCGGTTCCAGGGACGTCCTGACTTTC.

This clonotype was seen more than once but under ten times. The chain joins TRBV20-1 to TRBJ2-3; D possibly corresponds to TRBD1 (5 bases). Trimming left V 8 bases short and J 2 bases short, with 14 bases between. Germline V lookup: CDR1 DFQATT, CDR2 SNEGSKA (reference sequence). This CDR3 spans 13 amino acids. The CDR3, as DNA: TGCAGTCCATCCCGACAGTCCACAGATACGCAGTATTTT. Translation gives CSPSRQSTDTQYF.

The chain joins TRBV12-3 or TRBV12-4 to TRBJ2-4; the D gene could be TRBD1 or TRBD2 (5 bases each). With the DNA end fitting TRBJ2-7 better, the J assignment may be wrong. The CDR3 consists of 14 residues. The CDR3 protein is CASSLGPTFYEQYF. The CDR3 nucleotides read TGTGCCAGCAGTTTGGGACCCACCTTCTACGAGCAGTACTTC.

As DNA, the CDR3 is TGTGCCAGCAGTGGCACAGGGTCCCAAGAGACCCAGTACTTC. Its translation: CASSGTGSQETQYF. The chain is built from TRBV6-1 and TRBJ2-5; a possible D gene is TRBD1 (6 bases). Germline values: CDR1 MNHNS, CDR2 SASEGT. There are 14 residues in the CDR3. V was trimmed by 4 bases and J by 1 base, leaving 10 bases between them.

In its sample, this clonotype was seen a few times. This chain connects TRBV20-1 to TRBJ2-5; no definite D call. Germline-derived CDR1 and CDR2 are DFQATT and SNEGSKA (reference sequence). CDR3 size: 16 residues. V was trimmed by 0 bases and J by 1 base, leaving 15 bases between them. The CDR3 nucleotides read TGCAGTGCTAGAGATGTGGCGGAGCCTTCCCAAGAGACCCAGTACTTC. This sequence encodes CSARDVAEPSQETQYF.

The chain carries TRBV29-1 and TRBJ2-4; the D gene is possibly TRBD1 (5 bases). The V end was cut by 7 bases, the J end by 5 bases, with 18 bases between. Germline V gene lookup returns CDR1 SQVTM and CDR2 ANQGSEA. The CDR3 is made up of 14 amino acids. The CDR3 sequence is CSARRATVENIQYF. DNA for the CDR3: TGCAGCGCTCGCCGCGCGACAGTAGAAAACATTCAGTACTTC.

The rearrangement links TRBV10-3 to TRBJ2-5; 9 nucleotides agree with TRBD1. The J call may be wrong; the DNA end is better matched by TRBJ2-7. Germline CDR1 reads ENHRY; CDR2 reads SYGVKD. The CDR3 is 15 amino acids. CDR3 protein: CAISEPGQGDYEQYF. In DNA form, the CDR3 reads TGTGCCATCAGTGAGCCGGGACAGGGTGACTACGAGCAGTACTTC.

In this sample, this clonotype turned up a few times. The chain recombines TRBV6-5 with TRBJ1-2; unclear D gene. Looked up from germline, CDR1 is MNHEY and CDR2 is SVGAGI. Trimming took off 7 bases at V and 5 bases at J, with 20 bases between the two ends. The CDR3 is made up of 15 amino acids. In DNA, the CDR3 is TGTGCCAGCACCCCGGCGGACTCATGGGAATATGGCTACACCTTC. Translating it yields CASTPADSWEYGYTF.

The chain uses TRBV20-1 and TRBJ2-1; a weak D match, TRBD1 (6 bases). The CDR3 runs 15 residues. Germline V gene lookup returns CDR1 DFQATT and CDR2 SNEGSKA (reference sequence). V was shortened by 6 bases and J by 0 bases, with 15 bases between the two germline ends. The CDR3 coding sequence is TGCAGTGCGGGGGCCAGCGCGAGCTCCTACAATGAGCAGTTCTTC. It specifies CSAGASASSYNEQFF.

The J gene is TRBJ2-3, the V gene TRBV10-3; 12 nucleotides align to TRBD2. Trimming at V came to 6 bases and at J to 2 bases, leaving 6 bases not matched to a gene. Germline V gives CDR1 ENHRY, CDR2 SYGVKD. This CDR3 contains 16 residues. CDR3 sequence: CAISRLAGAVTDTQYF. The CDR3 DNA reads TGTGCCATCAGCCGACTAGCGGGAGCGGTCACAGATACGCAGTATTTT.

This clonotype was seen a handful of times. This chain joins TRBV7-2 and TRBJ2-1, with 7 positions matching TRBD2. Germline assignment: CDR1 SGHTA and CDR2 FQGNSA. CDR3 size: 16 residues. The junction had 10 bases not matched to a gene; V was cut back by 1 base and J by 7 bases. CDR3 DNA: TGTGCCAGCAGCTTAGGTTCTTGGACTAGTGAGAATGAGCAGTTCTTC. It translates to CASSLGSWTSENEQFF.

This chain's CDR3 is CASSPGRYEQFF. As DNA, the CDR3 is TGTGCCAGCAGTCCGGGCAGGTATGAGCAGTTCTTC. The V and J genes are TRBV5-6 and TRBJ2-1; D gene unclear. Per the germline V gene, CDR1 is SGHDT and CDR2 is YYEEEE. Trimming left V 5 bases short and J 8 bases short, with 11 bases between. This CDR3 has 12 residues.

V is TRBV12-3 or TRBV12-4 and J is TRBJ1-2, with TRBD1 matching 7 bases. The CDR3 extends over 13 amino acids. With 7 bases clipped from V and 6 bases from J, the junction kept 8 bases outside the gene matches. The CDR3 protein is CASTMGRGHGYTF. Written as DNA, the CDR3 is TGTGCCAGCACCATGGGTAGGGGGCATGGCTACACCTTC.

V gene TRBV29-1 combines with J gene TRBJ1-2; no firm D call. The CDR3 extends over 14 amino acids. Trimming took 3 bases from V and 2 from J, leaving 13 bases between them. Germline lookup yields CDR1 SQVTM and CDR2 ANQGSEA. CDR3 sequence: CSVDPGTANYGYTF. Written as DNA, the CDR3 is TGCAGCGTTGATCCTGGCACCGCCAACTATGGCTACACCTTC.